This note documents a single TCR beta chain sequence. Its antigen remains unknown. Every donor was a healthy Caucasian. The CDR3 loop spans 14 amino acids. V dropped 8 bases and J dropped 1 base, with 9 bases sitting between them. This entry comes from a study of identical twins. Regarding the study as a whole: Conclusions were drawn cross-sectionally by statistical analysis, without following the same donors.

TCRdb called the 5' RACE reads again in MiXCR, with one record for every CDR3 protein. This sample yields hundreds of thousands of distinct CDR3 sequences, of which about 18% are seen a single time; about an eighth belongs to the top ten. These data were likewise used in another study, on T cells expressing NK-cell markers. Per that study: Dominant NKG2C+ clonotypes accounted for roughly 1.0-8% of CD8+ T cells in about 6 donors. Leadership of the CD3+CD56-NKG2C+ fraction also belonged to these clonotypes in a handful of donors.

This chain connects TRBV12-3 or TRBV12-4 to TRBJ2-6; no definite D call. The TCR was taken from a woman in her late teens or twenties in good health. The material sequenced was PBMCs. CDR3 DNA: TGTGCCAGCGGCCCTCCATCTGGGGCCAACGTCCTGACTTTC. Residues: CASGPPSGANVLTF.